The rows below give T cell receptor beta chains drawn from one sample of a study of T cell responses to AZD1222 COVID-19 vaccine. Profiled with immunoSEQ multiplex PCR; TCRdb holds only in-frame clones, not every one. Here the sample spans more than 95,000 clones, around 83% being singletons. The input for sequencing was peripheral blood, taken 28 days after the second AZD1222 dose. The receptors stem from an adult who received the AZD1222 COVID-19 vaccine. The CDR3 runs from the conserved cysteine through the conserved F or W. The D gene is left open where the match is weak.

v_call d_call cdr3_aa
TRBV18 NA CASTPSFDLQPQHF
TRBV7-9 TRBD2 CASSPMSSGGGDTQYF
TRBV19 NA CASLRSTLDSQPQHF
TRBV7-2 TRBD1 CASSKDRAYYGYTF
TRBV20-1 NA CSASVFLGQETQYF
TRBV19 TRBD1 CASSIGTGGTEAFF
TRBV29-1 TRBD1 CSGDRGATEAFF
TRBV28 NA CASTLHPRGYTF
TRBV18 NA CASSPMDPSYNEQFF
TRBV19 NA CASSIRPGETQYF
TRBV7-2 TRBD1 CASSLRPPGQGNSPLHF
TRBV10-1 NA CASEDGWRSSYNEQFF
TRBV14 NA CASSQVRSGANVLTF
TRBV4-2 NA CASRANRAPGSPQHF
TRBV4-3 NA CASSGNTPANTEAFF
TRBV7-9 TRBD2 CASSQGTSGGIQFF
TRBV27 NA CASRSAGLGQPQHF
TRBV7-2 NA CASSRTGDETQYF
TRBV20-1 NA CSASLYNEQFF
TRBV6-2/TRBV6-3 TRBD2 CASSPHPGGDVDTQYF
TRBV15 NA CATSRDLHSGNTIYF
TRBV19 NA CASSTREGPQFF
TRBV6-5 NA CASWGGAANEKLFF
TRBV3-1/TRBV3-2 TRBD1 CASSQDRGRLGNQPQHF
TRBV6-1 NA CASWPGARGYTF
TRBV6-5 NA CASSWAGGYEQYF
TRBV7-9 TRBD1 CATSGTGNNEQYF
TRBV28 NA CASMTAPGAGIETQYF
TRBV6-5 TRBD1 CASSSGQLGDQPQHF
TRBV27 NA CASSLDSYSNQPQHF
TRBV7-9 NA CASSLELGGVHQPQHF
TRBV7-9 NA CASTRSDSSYEQYF
TRBV5-6 NA CASSLLATFGQPQHF
TRBV7-8 NA CASSLVEGSPLHF
TRBV18 TRBD1 CASSPTRDSYGYTF
TRBV20-1 NA CSATTDTQYF
TRBV5-1 TRBD1 CASSAGQGGEQYF
TRBV29-1 NA CSHRLGVETQYF
TRBV18 NA CASSADGNTIYF
TRBV4-3 NA CASSQDRAGYYGYTF
TRBV29-1 TRBD2 CSVRPTGGEQFF